Below are 4 T cell receptor beta chains sequenced from a single sample in a study of metastatic and nonmetastatic thyroid tumors. TCRdb reprocessed the PCR reads via MiXCR. Counted here are tens of thousands of clones, under 15% occurring once; the ten biggest clones make up approximately 10%. All patients were untreated before thyroid surgery. Sequenced: tumor tissue. The receptors shown here come from a female donor with papillary thyroid cancer or a benign thyroid nodule (not recorded which). Some clones in this sample may be carry-over from other donors' samples.

Only a few counts were recorded for this clone. This chain's CDR3 is CASSLGSLNEQFF. CDR3 DNA sequence: TGTGCCAGCAGCTTAGGCTCACTCAATGAGCAGTTCTTC. The rearrangement links TRBV11-3 to TRBJ2-1; the D is unclear. Per the germline V gene, CDR1 is SGHNT and CDR2 is YENEEA. There are 13 residues in the CDR3. Trimming pared 1 base from V and 6 bases from J, leaving 7 bases between.

This clone was counted at least ten times. The chain is built from TRBV4-1 and TRBJ2-3, with 7 bases lining up with TRBD2. Losses at the gene ends were 0 bases for V and 3 bases for J; bases not matched to a gene: 9. The CDR3 covers 17 residues. Looked up from germline, CDR1 is MGHRA and CDR2 is YSYEKL. CDR3 nucleotides: TGCGCCAGCAGCCAAGAGAGGTGGGAGGGCCGGACAGATACGCAGTATTTT. This codes for CASSQERWEGRTDTQYF.

This clone was observed many times. CDR3 loop: CASSRLLAGETDTQYF. The CDR3 nucleotides are TGTGCCAGCAGCCGACTACTAGCGGGAGAGACAGATACGCAGTATTTT. The chain employs TRBV11-1 and TRBJ2-3; 11 bases are a match to TRBD2. V dropped 5 bases and J dropped 3; count of bases not matched to a gene: 7. The germline gives CDR1 SGHAT, CDR2 FQDESV (reference sequence). CDR3 size: 16 residues. Using reference TRBV11-1 and TRBJ2-3 for the parts outside the CDR3, the full variable domain is EAEVAQSPRYKITEKSQAVAFWCDPISGHATLYWYRQILGQGPELLVQFQDESVVDDSQLPKDRFSAERLKGVDSTLKIQPAELGDSAMYLCASSRLLAGETDTQYFGPGTRLTVL.

A remark on this clone: This may come from a read error, since a much larger clone is one base off. The CDR3 ends on some other residue instead of the conserved phenylalanine or tryptophan, so this is likely a read error. CDR3 sequence: CASTSYQETQYL. CDR3 DNA sequence: TGTGCCAGCACCTCGTACCAAGAGACCCAGTACCTC. J is TRBJ2-5 and V is TRBV12-3 or TRBV12-4; D is unclear. This CDR3 contains 12 residues. With 7 bases removed from V and 0 bases from J, the gap between germline ends came to 6 bases.